The 2 T cell receptor beta chains in this list originate from one sample, sequenced in a study of Ad26.COV2.S vaccination and SARS-CoV-2 variants. Documented treatment: around 19 received Ad26.COV2.S at low or high dose, single or two shots; 5 received placebo; per-sample allocation not given. Sampling was done on day 63 after the first vaccine or placebo injection. Assay used: immunoSEQ multiplex PCR; TCRdb lists only in-frame clones, some missing. The sample carries 300,000 to 350,000 clones, about 86% recorded once. The specimen was peripheral blood, collected in a trial of Ad26.COV2.S vaccine versus placebo. These receptors were collected from a person between 18 and 65 years old who received the Ad26.COV2.S COVID-19 vaccine or a placebo.

The genes are TRBV5-1 and TRBJ2-7, with D maybe TRBD1 (6 bases). This CDR3 spans 15 amino acids. With 3 bases removed from V and 5 bases from J, the gap between germline ends came to 18 bases. From germline, CDR1 is SGHRS and CDR2 YFSETQ. CDR3 region: CASSSTNGQNNEQYF. CDR3 DNA sequence: TGCGCCAGCAGCTCAACAAACGGACAGAACAACGAGCAGTACTTC.

V usage is TRBV4-1 and J usage is TRBJ2-7, with D possibly matching TRBD2 (5 bases). Trimming removed 0 bases at V and 3 bases at J, with 18 bases between. CDR1 and CDR2 from the germline V gene are MGHRA and YSYEKL. The CDR3 extends over 17 amino acids. For the CDR3, the DNA is TGCGCCAGCAGCCAAGAAAGGGATACCGGGGTCCTCTACGAGCAGTACTTC. Its protein product is CASSQERDTGVLYEQYF.